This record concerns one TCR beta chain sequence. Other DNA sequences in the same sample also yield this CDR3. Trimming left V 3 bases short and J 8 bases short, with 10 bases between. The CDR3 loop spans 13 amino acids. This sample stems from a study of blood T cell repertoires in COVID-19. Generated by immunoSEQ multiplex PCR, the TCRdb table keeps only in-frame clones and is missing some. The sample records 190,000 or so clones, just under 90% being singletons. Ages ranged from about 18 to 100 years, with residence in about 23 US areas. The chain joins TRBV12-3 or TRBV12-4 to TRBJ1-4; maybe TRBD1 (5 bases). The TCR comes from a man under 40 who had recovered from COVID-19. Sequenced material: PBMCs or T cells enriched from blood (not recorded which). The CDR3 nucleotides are TGTGCCAGCAGTTTTCGTTCAGGGGAAAAACTGTTTTTT. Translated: CASSFRSGEKLFF.